Following are 5 T cell receptor beta chains from one sample sequenced in a study of shared clonotypes between healthy human individuals. Profiled with immunoSEQ multiplex PCR; TCRdb holds only in-frame clones, not every one. The sample has about 2.1 million clones; approximately 92% are singletons. Naive CD8 cells lacked CD45RO, underwent positive selection for CCR7 and left out terminally differentiated effector memory CD45RA+ cells. The sample taken for sequencing was naive CD8+ T cells from PBMCs. The receptors here all came from a man aged 18-30 years in good health. Some clones in this sample may be carry-over from other donors' samples.

This chain links TRBV10-3 with TRBJ1-2, with 8 bases matching TRBD1. The CDR3 has 12 amino acids. Trimming at V came to 11 bases and at J to 6 bases, leaving 8 bases not matched to a gene. CDR1 ENHRY and CDR2 SYGVKD come from the germline V gene. In DNA form, the CDR3 reads TGTGCCCTCCGGACAGGGTCTGATGGCTACACCTTC. Encoded protein: CALRTGSDGYTF.

This clone was picked up one time. CDR3 sequence (DNA): TGCGCCAGCAGCCAAGTATCGTTGGGACAGGGTAATCAGCCCCAGCATTTT. Translation gives CASSQVSLGQGNQPQHF. The chain combines TRBV4-1 with TRBJ1-5, with 9 positions matching TRBD1. The CDR3 covers 17 residues. In germline, CDR1 is MGHRA, CDR2 YSYEKL. The J segment lost 4 bases and the V segment lost 1 base, leaving 8 bases of the junction unmatched.

This chain connects TRBV7-8 to TRBJ2-1; D may be TRBD2 (5 bases). The V gene's germline CDR1 is SGHVS and CDR2 FQNEAQ. V was trimmed by 4 bases and J by 11 bases, leaving 9 bases between them. This CDR3 has 11 residues. CDR3 nucleotide sequence: TGTGCCAGCAGCTCCGGGATTAAGCAGTTCTTC. This encodes CASSSGIKQFF.

This clone was picked up one time. The gene calls are TRBV11-3 and TRBJ2-3; weak D call: TRBD1 (6 bases). The CDR3 length is 15 residues. V was shortened by 1 base and J by 1 base, with 9 bases between the two germline ends. Germline V CDR1 and CDR2: SGHNT, YENEEA. DNA of the CDR3: TGTGCCAGCAGCTTAGGGGCAGGGGGCACAGATACGCAGTATTTT. Translated: CASSLGAGGTDTQYF. Complete variable domain (other parts from reference TRBV11-3 and TRBJ2-3): EAGVVQSPRYKIIEKKQPVAFWCNPISGHNTLYWYLQNLGQGPELLIRYENEEAVDDSQLPKDRFSAERLKGVDSTLKIQPAELGDSAVYLCASSLGAGGTDTQYFGPGTRLTVL.

The V and J genes are TRBV9 and TRBJ2-1; 8 bases are shared with TRBD2. The CDR3 sequence is 17 residues long. In germline, CDR1 is SGDLS, CDR2 YYNGEE. The junction had 9 bases not matched to a gene; V was cut back by 3 bases and J by 1 base. The CDR3 DNA follows: TGTGCCAGCAGCGCGCAGTTTAGCGGGGATTCCTACAATGAGCAGTTCTTC. Translation: CASSAQFSGDSYNEQFF.